This T cell receptor beta chain emerged from a study of shared clonotypes between healthy human individuals. Every donor was a Caucasian adult from Nashville, Tennessee. CDR1 is MNHEY, CDR2 SMNVEV, per germline (reference sequence). This CDR3 is built from 14 residues. Trimming took 6 bases from V and 4 from J; bases not matched to a gene: 6. Sequencing used immunoSEQ multiplex PCR; TCRdb keeps in-frame clones, though not all of them. The sample carries more than 2 million clones, approximately 94% recorded once. This sequence joins TRBV27 and TRBJ2-7, with 10 bases fitting TRBD1. Sequencing was performed on naive CD4+ T cells sorted from blood. The subset here: CD45RA+ positively selected. The receptor was derived from a man between 18 and 29 years old in good health. For the CDR3, the DNA is TGTGCCAGCAGCCGGGACAGGGGTCGGTACGAGCAGTACTTC. Translating gives CASSRDRGRYEQYF.